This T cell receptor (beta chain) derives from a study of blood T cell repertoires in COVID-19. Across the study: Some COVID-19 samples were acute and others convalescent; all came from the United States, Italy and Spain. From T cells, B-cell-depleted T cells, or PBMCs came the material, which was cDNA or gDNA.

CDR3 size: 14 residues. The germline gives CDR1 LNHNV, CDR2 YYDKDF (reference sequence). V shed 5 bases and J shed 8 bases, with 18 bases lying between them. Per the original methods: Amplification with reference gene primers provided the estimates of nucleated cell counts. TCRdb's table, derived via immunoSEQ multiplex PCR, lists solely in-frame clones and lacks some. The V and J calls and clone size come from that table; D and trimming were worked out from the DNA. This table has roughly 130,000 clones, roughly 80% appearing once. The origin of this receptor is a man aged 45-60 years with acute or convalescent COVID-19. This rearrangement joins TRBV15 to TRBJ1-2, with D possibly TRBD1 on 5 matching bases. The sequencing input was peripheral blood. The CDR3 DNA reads TGTGCCACCAGCCCGGAGTGGGGGGATGGGGGCTACACCTTC. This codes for CATSPEWGDGGYTF.